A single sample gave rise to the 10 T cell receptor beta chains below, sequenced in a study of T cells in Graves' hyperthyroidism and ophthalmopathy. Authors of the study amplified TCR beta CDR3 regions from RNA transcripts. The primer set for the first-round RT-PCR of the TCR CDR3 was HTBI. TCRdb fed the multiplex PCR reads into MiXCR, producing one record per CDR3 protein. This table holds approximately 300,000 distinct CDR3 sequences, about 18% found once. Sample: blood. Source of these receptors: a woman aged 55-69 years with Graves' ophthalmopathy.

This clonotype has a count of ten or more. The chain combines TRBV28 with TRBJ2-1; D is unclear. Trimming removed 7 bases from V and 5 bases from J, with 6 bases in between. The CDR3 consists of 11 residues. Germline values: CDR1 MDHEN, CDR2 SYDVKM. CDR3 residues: CASKVDNEQFF. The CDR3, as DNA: TGTGCCAGCAAAGTTGACAATGAGCAGTTCTTC. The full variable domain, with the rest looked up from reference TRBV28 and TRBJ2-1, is DVKVTQSSRYLVKRTGEKVFLECVQDMDHENMFWYRQDPGLGLRLIYFSYDVKMKEKGDIPEGYSVSREKKERFSLILESASTNQTSMYLCASKVDNEQFFGPGTRLTVL.

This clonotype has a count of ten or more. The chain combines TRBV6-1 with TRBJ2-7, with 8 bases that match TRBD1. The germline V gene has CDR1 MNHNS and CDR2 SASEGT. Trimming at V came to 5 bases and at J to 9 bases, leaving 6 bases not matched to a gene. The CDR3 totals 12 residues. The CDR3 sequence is CASSPSGGRQYF. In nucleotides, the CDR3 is TGTGCCAGCAGTCCATCAGGGGGCAGGCAGTACTTC.

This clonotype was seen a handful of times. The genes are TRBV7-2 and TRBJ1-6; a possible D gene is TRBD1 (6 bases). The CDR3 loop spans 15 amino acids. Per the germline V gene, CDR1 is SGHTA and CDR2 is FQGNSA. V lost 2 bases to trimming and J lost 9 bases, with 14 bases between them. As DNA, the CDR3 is TGTGCCAGCAGCTTAACAACAGGGCAGGGTTCACCCCTCCACTTT. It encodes CASSLTTGQGSPLHF. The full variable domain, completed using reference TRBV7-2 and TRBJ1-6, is GAGVSQSPSNKVTEKGKDVELRCDPISGHTALYWYRQSLGQGLEFLIYFQGNSAPDKSGLPSDRFSAERTGGSVSTLTIQRTQQEDSAVYLCASSLTTGQGSPLHFGNGTRLTVT.

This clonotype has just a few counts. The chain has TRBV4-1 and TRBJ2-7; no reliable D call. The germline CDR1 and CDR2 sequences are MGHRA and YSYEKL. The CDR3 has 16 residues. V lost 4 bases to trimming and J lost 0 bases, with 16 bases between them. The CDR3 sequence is CASSPRSDGTSYEQYF. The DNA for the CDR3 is TGCGCCAGCAGCCCTCGTTCGGACGGAACCTCCTACGAGCAGTACTTC.

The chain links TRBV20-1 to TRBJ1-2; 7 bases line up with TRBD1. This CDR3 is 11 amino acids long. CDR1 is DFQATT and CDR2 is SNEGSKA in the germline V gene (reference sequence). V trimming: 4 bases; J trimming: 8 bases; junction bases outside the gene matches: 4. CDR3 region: CSATTGRGYTF. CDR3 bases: TGCAGTGCTACGACAGGGCGCGGCTACACCTTC.

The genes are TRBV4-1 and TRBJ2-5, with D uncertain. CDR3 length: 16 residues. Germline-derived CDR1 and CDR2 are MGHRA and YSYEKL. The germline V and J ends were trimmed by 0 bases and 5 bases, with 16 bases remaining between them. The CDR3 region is CASSQDSGSLDETQYF. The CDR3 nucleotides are TGCGCCAGCAGCCAAGATTCCGGCAGTCTGGATGAGACCCAGTACTTC.

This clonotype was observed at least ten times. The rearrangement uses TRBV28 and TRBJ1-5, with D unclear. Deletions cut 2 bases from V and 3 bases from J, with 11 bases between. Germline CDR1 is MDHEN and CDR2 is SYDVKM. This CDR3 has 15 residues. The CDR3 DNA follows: TGTGCCAGCAGTTTAGTCGGGGTTTTCAATCAGCCCCAGCATTTT. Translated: CASSLVGVFNQPQHF.

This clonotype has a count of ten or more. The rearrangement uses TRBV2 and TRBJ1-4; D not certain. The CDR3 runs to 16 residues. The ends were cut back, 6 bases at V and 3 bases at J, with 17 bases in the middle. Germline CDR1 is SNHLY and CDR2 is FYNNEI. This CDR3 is CASRGSYKAANEKLFF. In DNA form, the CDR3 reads TGTGCCAGCAGAGGAAGCTACAAGGCGGCTAATGAAAAACTGTTTTTT.

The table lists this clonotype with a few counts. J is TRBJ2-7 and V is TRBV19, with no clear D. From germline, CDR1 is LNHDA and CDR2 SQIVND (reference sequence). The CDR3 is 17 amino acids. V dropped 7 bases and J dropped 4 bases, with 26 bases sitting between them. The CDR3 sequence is CASIHPARVTFTYEQYF. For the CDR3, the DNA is TGTGCCAGTATTCACCCGGCGCGCGTAACGTTTACTTACGAGCAGTACTTC.

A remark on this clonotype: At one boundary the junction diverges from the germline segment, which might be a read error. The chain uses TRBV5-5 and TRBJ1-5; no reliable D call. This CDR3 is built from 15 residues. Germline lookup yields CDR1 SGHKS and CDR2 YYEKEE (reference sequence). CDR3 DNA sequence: TGCGCCAGCAGCCAAGACCCGGATAGCAATCAGCCCCAGCATTTT. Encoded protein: CASSQDPDSNQPQHF.